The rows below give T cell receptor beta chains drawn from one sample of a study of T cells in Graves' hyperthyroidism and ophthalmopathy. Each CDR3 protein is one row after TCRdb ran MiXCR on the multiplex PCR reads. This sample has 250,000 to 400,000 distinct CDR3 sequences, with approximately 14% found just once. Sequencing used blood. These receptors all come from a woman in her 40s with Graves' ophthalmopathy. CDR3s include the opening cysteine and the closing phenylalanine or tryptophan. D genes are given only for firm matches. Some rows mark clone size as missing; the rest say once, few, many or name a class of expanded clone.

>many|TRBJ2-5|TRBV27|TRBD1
CASSLSPPGQGTETQYF
TGTGCCAGCAGTTTATCACCCCCGGGACAGGGGACGGAGACCCAGTACTTC
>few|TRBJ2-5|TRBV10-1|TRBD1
CASSDPGTGAETQYF
TGCGCCAGCAGTGATCCCGGGACAGGGGCTGAGACCCAGTACTTC
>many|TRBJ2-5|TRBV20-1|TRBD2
CSARGLADRETQYF
TGCAGTGCGCGCGGACTAGCGGATCGAGAGACCCAGTACTTC
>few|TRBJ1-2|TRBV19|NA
CASSIPGWDGYTF
TGTGCCAGTAGTATTCCCGGGTGGGATGGCTACACCTTC
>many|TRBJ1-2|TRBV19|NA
CASSIESGPGGYTF
TGTGCCAGTAGTATTGAGTCGGGCCCCGGAGGCTACACCTTC
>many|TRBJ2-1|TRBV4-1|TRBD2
CASSPEPGLARSYNEQFF
TGCGCCAGCAGCCCTGAACCAGGACTAGCGCGGTCCTACAATGAGCAGTTCTTC
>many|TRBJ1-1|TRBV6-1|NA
CASSPDMPGVGGVLDTEAFF
TGTGCCAGCAGCCCCGATATGCCTGGCGTTGGGGGGGTGTTGGACACTGAAGCTTTCTTT
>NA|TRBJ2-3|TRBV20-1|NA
CSAGIPDTQYF
TGCAGTGCTGGGATTCCAGATACGCAGTATTTT
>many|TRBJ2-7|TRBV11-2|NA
CASSPRQISYEQYF
TGTGCCAGCAGCCCACGACAGATCTCCTACGAGCAGTACTTC
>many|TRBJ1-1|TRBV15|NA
CATSRQLNTEAFF
TGTGCCACCAGCAGGCAACTGAACACTGAAGCTTTCTTT
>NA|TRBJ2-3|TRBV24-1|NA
CATSDGNVRTDTQYF
TGTGCCACCAGTGATGGGAACGTGCGCACAGATACGCAGTATTTT
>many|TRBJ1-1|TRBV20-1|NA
CSARRTANTEAFF
TGCAGTGCTAGGAGAACAGCGAACACTGAAGCTTTCTTT
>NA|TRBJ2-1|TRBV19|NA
CASSIGAMDEQFF
TGTGCCAGTAGTATAGGGGCCATGGATGAGCAGTTCTTC
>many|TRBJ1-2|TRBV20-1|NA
CSARGENYGYTF
TGCAGTGCTAGAGGGGAAAACTATGGCTACACCTTC
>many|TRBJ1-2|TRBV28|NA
CASSSYRANYGYTF
TGTGCCAGCAGTTCCTACAGGGCTAACTATGGCTACACCTTC
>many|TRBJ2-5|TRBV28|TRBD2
CASSFFLAGTQETQYF
TGTGCCAGCAGTTTCTTTCTAGCGGGGACCCAAGAGACCCAGTACTTC
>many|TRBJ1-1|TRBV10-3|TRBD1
CAISHPGQGANTEAFF
TGTGCCATCAGTCACCCGGGACAGGGGGCGAACACTGAAGCTTTCTTT
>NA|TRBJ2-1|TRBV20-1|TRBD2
CSAIEASGRGSSYNEQFF
TGCAGTGCTATCGAGGCTAGCGGGAGGGGTAGCTCCTACAATGAGCAGTTCTTC
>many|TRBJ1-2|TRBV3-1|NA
CASSHRDAFYGYTF
TGTGCCAGCAGCCACAGGGACGCTTTCTATGGCTACACCTTC
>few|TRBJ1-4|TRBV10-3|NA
CAISAGTTNEKLFF
TGTGCCATCAGTGCAGGGACCACTAATGAAAAACTGTTTTTT
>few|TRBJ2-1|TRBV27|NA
CASRSKTRTYNEQFF
TGTGCCAGCAGAAGCAAGACTAGAACCTACAATGAGCAGTTCTTC
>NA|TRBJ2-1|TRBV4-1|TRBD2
CASSQDGRTSGGANEQFF
TGCGCCAGCAGCCAAGATGGTCGAACTAGCGGGGGAGCGAATGAGCAGTTCTTC
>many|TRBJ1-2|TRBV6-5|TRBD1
CASSYRGTGIHYGYTF
TGTGCCAGCAGTTACCGCGGGACAGGAATACACTATGGCTACACCTTC
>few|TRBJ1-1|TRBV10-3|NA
CAISESPGLDTEAFF
TGTGCCATCAGTGAGTCTCCGGGTTTGGACACTGAAGCTTTCTTT
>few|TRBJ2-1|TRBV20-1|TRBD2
CSARESGEGNEQFF
TGCAGTGCTAGAGAGTCGGGGGAGGGCAATGAGCAGTTCTTC
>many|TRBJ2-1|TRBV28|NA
CASSLLGVYEQFF
TGTGCCAGCAGTTTATTGGGCGTGTATGAGCAGTTCTTC
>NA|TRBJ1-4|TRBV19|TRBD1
CASSVNRGPNEKLFF
TGTGCCAGTAGTGTAAACAGGGGCCCTAATGAAAAACTGTTTTTT
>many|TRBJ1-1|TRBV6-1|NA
CASRGAAEAFF
TGTGCCAGCCGGGGGGCCGCTGAAGCTTTCTTT
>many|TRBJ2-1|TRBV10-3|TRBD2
CAISESRASGDYNEQFF
TGTGCCATCAGTGAGTCGAGGGCTAGCGGGGATTACAATGAGCAGTTCTTC
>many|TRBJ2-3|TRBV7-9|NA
CASSPYPRLADTQYF
TGTGCCAGCAGCCCCTATCCAAGGCTGGCAGATACGCAGTATTTT
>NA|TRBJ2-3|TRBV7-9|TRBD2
CASSFWRGTSTDTQYF
TGTGCCAGCAGCTTCTGGCGGGGGACTAGCACAGATACGCAGTATTTT
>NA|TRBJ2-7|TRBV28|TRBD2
CASTLAGGKNYEQYF
TGTGCCAGCACGCTAGCGGGAGGGAAAAACTACGAGCAGTACTTC
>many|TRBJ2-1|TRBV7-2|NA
CASSFRGGSYNEQFF
TGTGCCAGCAGCTTTAGGGGGGGCTCCTACAATGAGCAGTTCTTC
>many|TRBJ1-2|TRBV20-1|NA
CSAPRMTENYGYTF
TGCAGTGCTCCCCGAATGACAGAAAACTATGGCTACACCTTC
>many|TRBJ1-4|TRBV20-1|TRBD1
CSSRSGTGEKLFF
TGCAGTTCGCGATCGGGGACAGGAGAAAAACTGTTTTTT
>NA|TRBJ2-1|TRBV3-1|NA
CASSHPRDFSYNEQFF
TGTGCCAGCAGCCACCCCAGGGACTTCTCCTACAATGAGCAGTTCTTC
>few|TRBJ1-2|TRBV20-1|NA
CSARDTTVNYGYTF
TGCAGTGCTAGAGATACAACAGTCAACTATGGCTACACCTTC
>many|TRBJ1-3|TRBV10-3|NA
CAISSDRFSGNTIYF
TGTGCCATCAGTAGCGACAGATTCTCTGGAAACACCATATATTTT
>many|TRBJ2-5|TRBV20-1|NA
CSASSGAPQTQYF
TGCAGTGCTAGTTCGGGGGCCCCCCAGACCCAGTACTTC
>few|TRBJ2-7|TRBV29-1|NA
CSAYSGTYYEQYF
TGCAGCGCGTACTCAGGAACCTACTACGAGCAGTACTTC
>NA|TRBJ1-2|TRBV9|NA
CASSTVTNYGYTF
TGTGCCAGCAGCACAGTCACTAACTATGGCTACACCTTC
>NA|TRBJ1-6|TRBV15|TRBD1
CATSRGTGANSPLHF
TGTGCCACCAGCAGAGGGACAGGGGCGAATTCACCCCTCCACTTT
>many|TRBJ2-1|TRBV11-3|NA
CASSPRHSSYNEQFF
TGTGCCAGCAGCCCACGCCATAGCTCCTACAATGAGCAGTTCTTC
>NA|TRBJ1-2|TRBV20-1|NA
CSARSKGQGNYGYTF
TGCAGTGCTAGATCTAAAGGACAAGGAAATTATGGCTACACCTTC
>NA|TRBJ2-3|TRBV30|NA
CAWSSGRSTDTQYF
TGTGCCTGGAGTAGCGGGCGTAGCACAGATACGCAGTATTTT
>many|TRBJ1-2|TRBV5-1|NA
CASSLMRGGGDGYTF
TGCGCCAGCAGCTTGATGCGCGGAGGGGGTGATGGCTACACCTTC
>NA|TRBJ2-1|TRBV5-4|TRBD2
CASSLAASGSLQDEQFF
TGTGCCAGCAGCTTGGCCGCTAGCGGGAGCTTACAGGATGAGCAGTTCTTC
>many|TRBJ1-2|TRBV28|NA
CASSFGTHSYGYTF
TGTGCCAGCAGTTTCGGGACTCACTCCTATGGCTACACCTTC
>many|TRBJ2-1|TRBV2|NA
CASTQGGIYNEQFF
TGTGCCAGCACTCAGGGGGGGATCTACAATGAGCAGTTCTTC
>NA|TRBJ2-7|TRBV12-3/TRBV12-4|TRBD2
CASNPAGGLYEQYF
TGTGCCAGCAACCCAGCGGGGGGCCTATACGAGCAGTACTTC
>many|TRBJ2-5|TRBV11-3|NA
CASSLEGETQYF
TGTGCCAGCAGCTTAGAGGGGGAGACCCAGTACTTC
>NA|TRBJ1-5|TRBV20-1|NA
CSAEDSNQPQHF
TGCAGTGCTGAGGACAGCAATCAGCCCCAGCATTTT
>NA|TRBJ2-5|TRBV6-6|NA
CASSYGGAETQYF
TGTGCCAGCAGTTACGGCGGGGCAGAGACCCAGTACTTC
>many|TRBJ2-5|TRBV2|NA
CASSGGGAGETQYF
TGTGCCAGCAGTGGAGGCGGAGCCGGGGAGACCCAGTACTTC
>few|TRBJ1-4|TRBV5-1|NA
CASSPSGLSNEKLFF
TGCGCCAGCAGCCCGTCGGGACTGAGTAATGAAAAACTGTTTTTT
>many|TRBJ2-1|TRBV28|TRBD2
CASSGSGGGFNEQFF
TGTGCCAGCAGTGGTAGCGGGGGAGGGTTCAATGAGCAGTTCTTC
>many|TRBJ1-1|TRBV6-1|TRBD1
CASRRPGQNTEAFF
TGTGCCAGCAGGCGACCGGGACAGAATACTGAAGCTTTCTTT
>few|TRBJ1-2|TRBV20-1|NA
CSARDRRTAHMYGENYGYTF
TGCAGTGCTAGAGATCGGCGCACGGCCCACATGTACGGCGAAAACTATGGCTACACCTTC
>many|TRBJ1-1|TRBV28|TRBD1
CASSPSQGRHTEAFF
TGTGCCAGCAGTCCCTCACAGGGGAGGCACACTGAAGCTTTCTTT
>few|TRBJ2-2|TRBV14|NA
CASSRPGLFGGTGELFF
TGTGCCAGCAGTCGTCCGGGTCTCTTCGGGGGCACCGGGGAGCTGTTTTTT